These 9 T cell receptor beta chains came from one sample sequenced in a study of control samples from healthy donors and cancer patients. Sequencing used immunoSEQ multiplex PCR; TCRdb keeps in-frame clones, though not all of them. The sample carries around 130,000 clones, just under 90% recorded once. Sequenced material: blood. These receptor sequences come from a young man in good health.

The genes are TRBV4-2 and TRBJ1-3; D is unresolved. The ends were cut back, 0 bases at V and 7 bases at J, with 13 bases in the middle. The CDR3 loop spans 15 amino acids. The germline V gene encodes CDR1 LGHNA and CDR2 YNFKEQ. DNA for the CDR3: TGTGCCAGCAGCCAAGATCAGGTGGGAAAGAACACCATATATTTT. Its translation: CASSQDQVGKNTIYF.

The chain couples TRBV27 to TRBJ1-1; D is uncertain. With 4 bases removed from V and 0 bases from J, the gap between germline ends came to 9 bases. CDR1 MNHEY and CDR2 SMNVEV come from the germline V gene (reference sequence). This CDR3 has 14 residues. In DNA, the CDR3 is TGTGCCAGCAGTTCCCCGAGCCTGAACACTGAAGCTTTCTTT. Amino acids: CASSSPSLNTEAFF.

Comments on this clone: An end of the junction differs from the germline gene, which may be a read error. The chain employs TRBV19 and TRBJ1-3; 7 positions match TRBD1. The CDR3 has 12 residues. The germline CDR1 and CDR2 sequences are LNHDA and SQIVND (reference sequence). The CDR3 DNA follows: TGTGCCAGTAGTATAAGGTGGGACAGTTGGAGCTTT. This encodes CASSIRWDSWSF.

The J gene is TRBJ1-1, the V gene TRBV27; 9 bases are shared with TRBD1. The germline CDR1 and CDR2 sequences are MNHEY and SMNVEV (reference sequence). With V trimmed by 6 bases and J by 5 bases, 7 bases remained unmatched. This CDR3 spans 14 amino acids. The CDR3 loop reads CASSLTGGATEAFF. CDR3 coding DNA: TGTGCCAGCAGCCTTACAGGGGGCGCGACTGAAGCTTTCTTT.

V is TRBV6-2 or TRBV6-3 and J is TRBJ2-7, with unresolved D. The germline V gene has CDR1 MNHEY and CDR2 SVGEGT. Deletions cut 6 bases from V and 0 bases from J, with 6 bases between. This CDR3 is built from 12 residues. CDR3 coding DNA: TGTGCCAGCAGCTCTAGCTCCTACGAGCAGTACGTC. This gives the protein CASSSSSYEQYV.

This CDR3 is CASGRTSTDTQYF. As DNA, the CDR3 is TGTGCTAGTGGAAGGACTAGCACAGATACGCAGTATTTT. The chain links TRBV12-5 to TRBJ2-3, with D possibly being TRBD2 (5 bases). Germline CDR1 reads LGHNT; CDR2 reads FRNRAP. V was shortened by 6 bases and J by 0 bases, with 7 bases between the two germline ends. There are 13 residues in the CDR3.

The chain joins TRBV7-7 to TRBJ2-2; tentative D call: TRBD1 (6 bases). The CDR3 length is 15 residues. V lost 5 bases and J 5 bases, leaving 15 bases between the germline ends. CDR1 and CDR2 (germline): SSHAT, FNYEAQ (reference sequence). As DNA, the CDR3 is TGTGCCAGCAGCGCCAGGGGCCCAGGTACCGGGGAGCTGTTTTTT. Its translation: CASSARGPGTGELFF.

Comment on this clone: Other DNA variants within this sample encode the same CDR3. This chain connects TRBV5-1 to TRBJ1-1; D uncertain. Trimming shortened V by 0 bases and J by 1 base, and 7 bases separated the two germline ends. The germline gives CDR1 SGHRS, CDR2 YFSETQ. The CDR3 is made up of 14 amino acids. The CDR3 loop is CASSLGAANTEAFF. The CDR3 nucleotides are TGCGCCAGCAGCTTGGGCGCAGCGAACACTGAAGCTTTCTTT.

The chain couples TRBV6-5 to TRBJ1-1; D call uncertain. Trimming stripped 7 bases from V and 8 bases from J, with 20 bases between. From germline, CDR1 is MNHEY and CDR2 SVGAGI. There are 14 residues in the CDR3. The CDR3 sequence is CASNVVGGGVEAFF. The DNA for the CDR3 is TGTGCCAGCAATGTGGTCGGAGGTGGGGTAGAAGCTTTCTTT.